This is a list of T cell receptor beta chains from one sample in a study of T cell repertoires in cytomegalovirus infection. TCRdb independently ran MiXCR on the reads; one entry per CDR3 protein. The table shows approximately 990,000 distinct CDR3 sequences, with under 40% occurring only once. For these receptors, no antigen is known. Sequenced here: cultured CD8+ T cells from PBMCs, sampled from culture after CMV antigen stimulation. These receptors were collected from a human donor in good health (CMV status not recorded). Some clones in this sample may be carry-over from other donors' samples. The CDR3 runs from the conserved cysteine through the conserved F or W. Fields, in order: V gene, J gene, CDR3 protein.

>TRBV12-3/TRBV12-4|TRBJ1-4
CASSFLSNEKLFF
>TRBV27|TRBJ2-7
CASNPGPADIDEQYF
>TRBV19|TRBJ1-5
CASWEGQNNQPQHF
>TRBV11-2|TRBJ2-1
CASSFPRTSGENNEQFF
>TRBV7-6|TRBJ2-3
CASSLAYSPLGTDTQYF
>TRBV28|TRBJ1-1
CASSPDGRSEAFF
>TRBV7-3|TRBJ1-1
CASSNQGAAEAFF
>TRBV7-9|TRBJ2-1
CASSLVGGTAGRKQFF
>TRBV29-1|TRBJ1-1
CSTEGHGNTEAFF
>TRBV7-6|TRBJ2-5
CASTPGQEGQETQYF
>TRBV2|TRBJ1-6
CAVTGTVNSPLHF
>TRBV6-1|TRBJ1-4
CASRAALSVEPELFF
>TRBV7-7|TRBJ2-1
CASSLITSGKNEQFF
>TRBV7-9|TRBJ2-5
CASSPPLGVQETQYF
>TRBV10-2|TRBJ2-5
CASSEPGQGRNLQETQYF
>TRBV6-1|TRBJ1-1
CASSAGLTATEAFF